The sequence of this T cell receptor beta chain was determined in a study of T-cell reconstitution after alpha-beta-depleted transplantation in children. During its preparation, the TCRbeta library received unique molecular identifiers. TCRdb re-called the PCR reads with MiXCR, one entry per CDR3 protein. The sample holds about 610,000 distinct CDR3 sequences, approximately 10% seen once. This clonotype was detected only a few times. Germline CDR1 is SGHAT and CDR2 is FQNNGV. The CDR3 sequence is 13 residues long. Unmatched junction bases numbered 7, after V lost 8 bases and J lost 5 bases. Source: PBMCs from the stem cell graft donor, taken from the stem cell graft. The rearrangement links TRBV11-2 to TRBJ2-5; 8 bases map to TRBD1. This receptor was obtained from a human donor who donated a stem cell graft to a child with acute myeloid leukemia. In DNA form, the CDR3 reads TGTGCCAGCCAAATCGACAGGGGTGAGACCCAGTACTTC. Translation: CASQIDRGETQYF.